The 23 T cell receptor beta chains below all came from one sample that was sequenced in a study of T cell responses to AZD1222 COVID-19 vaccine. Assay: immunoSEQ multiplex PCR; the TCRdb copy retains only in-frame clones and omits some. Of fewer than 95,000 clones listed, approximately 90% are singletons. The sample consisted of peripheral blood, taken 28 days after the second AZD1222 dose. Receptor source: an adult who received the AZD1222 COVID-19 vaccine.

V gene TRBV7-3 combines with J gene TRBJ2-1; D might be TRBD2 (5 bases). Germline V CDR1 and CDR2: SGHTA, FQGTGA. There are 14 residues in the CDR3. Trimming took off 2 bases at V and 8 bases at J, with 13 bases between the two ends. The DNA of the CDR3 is TGTGCCAGCAGCTTAGAGGCTTCGAGGGATGAGCAGTTCTTC. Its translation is CASSLEASRDEQFF.

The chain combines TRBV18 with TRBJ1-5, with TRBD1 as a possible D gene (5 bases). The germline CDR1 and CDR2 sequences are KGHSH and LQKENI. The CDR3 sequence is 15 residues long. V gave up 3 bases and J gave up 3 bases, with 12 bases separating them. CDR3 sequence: CASSPGQGFNQPQHF. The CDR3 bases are TGTGCCAGCTCACCCGGGCAGGGCTTCAATCAGCCCCAGCATTTT.

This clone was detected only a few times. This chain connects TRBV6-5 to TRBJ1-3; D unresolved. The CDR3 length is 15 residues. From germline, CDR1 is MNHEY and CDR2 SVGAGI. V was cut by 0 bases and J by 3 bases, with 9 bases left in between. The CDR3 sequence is CASSYSRGFGNTIYF. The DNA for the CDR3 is TGTGCCAGCAGTTACTCGAGAGGGTTTGGAAACACCATATATTTT.

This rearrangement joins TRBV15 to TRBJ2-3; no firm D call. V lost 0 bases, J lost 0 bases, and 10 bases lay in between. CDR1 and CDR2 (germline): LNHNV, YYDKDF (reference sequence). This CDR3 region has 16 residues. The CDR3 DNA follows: TGTGCCACCAGCAGAGATCAAGGTACTAGCACAGATACGCAGTATTTT. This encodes CATSRDQGTSTDTQYF.

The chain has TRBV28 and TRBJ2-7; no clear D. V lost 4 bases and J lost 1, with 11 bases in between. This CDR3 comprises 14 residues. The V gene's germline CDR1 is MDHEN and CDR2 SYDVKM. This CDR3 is CASSSHLRSYEQYF. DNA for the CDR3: TGTGCCAGCAGTTCCCACCTCCGGTCCTACGAGCAGTACTTC.

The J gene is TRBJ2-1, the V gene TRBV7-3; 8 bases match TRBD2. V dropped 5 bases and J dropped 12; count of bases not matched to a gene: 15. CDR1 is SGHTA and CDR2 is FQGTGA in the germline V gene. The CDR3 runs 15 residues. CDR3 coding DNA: TGTGCCAGCAGCCCCGGGGGGGAGGTAGCCCTCAGGCAGTTCTTC. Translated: CASSPGGEVALRQFF.

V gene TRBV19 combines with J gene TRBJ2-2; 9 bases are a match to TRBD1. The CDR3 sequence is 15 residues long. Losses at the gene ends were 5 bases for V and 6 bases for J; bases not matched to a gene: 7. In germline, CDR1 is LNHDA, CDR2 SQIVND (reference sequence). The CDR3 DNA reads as TGTGCCAGTAGTGCCAACAGGGGGCGGGCCGGGGAGCTGTTTTTT. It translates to CASSANRGRAGELFF.

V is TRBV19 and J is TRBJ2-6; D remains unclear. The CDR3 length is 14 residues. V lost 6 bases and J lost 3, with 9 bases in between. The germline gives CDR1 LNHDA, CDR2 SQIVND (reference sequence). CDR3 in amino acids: CASRGQFGANVLTF. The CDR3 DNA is TGTGCCAGTAGGGGCCAATTTGGGGCCAACGTCCTGACTTTC.

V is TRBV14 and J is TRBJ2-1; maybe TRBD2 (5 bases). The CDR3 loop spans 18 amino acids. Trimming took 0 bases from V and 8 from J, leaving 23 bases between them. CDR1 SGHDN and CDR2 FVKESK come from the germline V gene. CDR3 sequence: CASSQDTRNLLPMDEQFF. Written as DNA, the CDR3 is TGTGCCAGCAGCCAAGATACTAGGAACCTGTTGCCCATGGATGAGCAGTTCTTC.

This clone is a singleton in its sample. Written as DNA, the CDR3 is TGTGCCAGCAGCCACCGGGGGGCGGTTCAGTACTTC. Protein sequence: CASSHRGAVQYF. J is TRBJ2-4 and V is TRBV3-1 (or the pseudogene TRBV3-2); D might be TRBD2 (7 bases). Trimming removed 3 bases at V and 11 bases at J, with 11 bases between. Germline CDR1 is LGHDT and CDR2 is YNNKEL (reference sequence). CDR3 length equals 12 residues.

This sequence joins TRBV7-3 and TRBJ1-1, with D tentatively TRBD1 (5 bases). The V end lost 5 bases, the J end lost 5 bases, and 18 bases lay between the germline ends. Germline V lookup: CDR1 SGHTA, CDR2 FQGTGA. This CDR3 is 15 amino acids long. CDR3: CASSPNLRGATEAFF. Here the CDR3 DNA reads TGTGCCAGCAGCCCCAACCTCCGGGGCGCGACTGAAGCTTTCTTT.

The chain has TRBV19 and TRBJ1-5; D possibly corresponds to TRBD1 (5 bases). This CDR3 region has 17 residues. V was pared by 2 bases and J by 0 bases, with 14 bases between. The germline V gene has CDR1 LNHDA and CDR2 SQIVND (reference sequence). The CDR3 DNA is TGTGCCAGTAGTATACAGGGAGTTACGTATAGCAATCAGCCCCAGCATTTT. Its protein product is CASSIQGVTYSNQPQHF.

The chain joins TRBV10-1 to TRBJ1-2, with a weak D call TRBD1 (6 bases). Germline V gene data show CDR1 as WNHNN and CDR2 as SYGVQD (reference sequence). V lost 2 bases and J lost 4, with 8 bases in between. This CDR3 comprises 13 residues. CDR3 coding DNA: TGCGCCAGCAGTGAGACAGGGAGCTATGGCTACACCTTC. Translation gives CASSETGSYGYTF.

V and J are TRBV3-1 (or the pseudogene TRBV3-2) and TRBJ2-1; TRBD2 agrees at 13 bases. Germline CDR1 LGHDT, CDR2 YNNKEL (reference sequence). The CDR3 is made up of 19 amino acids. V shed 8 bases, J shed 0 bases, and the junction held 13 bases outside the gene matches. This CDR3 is CASWGPGTSGVSSYNEQFF. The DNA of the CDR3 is TGTGCCAGCTGGGGTCCCGGGACTAGCGGGGTAAGCTCCTACAATGAGCAGTTCTTC.

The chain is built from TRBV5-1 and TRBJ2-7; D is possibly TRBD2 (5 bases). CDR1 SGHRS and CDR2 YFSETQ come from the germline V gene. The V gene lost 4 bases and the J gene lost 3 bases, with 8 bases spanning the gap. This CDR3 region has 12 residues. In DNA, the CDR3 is TGCGCCAGCAGCCCCGGGGACTACGAGCAGTACTTC. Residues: CASSPGDYEQYF.

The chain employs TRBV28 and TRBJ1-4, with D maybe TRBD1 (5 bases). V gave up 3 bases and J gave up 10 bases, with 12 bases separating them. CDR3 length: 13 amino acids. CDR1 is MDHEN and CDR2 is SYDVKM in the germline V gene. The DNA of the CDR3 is TGTGCCAGCAGTTTCCCCCCGGGGGGAAAACTGTTTTTT. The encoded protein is CASSFPPGGKLFF.

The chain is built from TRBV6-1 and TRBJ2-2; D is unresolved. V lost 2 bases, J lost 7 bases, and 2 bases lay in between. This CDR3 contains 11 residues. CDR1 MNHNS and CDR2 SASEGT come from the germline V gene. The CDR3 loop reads CASSEIGELFF. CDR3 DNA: TGTGCCAGCAGTGAAATCGGGGAGCTGTTTTTT.

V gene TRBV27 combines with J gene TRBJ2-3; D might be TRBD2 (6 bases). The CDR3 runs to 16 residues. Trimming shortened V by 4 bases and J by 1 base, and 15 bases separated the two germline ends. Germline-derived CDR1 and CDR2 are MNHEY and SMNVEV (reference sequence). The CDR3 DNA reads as TGTGCCAGCAGTTACAACAAAGCGGGCCGCACAGATACGCAGTATTTT. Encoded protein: CASSYNKAGRTDTQYF.

For the CDR3, the DNA is TGTGCCACCGAAGGGGGCAGGGTCTATGGCTACACCTTC. Amino acid sequence: CATEGGRVYGYTF. V is TRBV28 and J is TRBJ1-2; 7 positions match TRBD1. V lost 10 bases, J lost 4 bases, and 9 bases stayed unmatched. The CDR3 contains 13 residues. Germline V lookup: CDR1 MDHEN, CDR2 SYDVKM.

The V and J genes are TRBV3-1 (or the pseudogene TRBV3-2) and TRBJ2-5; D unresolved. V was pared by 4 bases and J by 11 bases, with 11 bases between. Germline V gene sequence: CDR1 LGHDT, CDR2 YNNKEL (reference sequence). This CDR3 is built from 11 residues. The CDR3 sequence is CASSLDSRQYF. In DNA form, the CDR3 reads TGTGCCAGCAGCCTCGACTCGAGGCAGTACTTC.

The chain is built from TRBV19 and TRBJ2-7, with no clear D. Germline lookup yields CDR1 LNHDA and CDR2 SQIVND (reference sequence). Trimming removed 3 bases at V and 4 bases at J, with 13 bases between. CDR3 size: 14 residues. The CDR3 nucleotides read TGTGCCAGTAGTATTAATTCCGGATCTTACGAGCAGTACTTC. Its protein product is CASSINSGSYEQYF.

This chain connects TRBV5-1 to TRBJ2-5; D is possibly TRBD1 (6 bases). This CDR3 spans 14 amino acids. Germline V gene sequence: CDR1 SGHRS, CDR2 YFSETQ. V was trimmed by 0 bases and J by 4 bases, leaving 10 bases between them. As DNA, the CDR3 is TGCGCCAGCAGCTTGGAACCAGGGGCAGAGACCCAGTACTTC. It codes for CASSLEPGAETQYF.

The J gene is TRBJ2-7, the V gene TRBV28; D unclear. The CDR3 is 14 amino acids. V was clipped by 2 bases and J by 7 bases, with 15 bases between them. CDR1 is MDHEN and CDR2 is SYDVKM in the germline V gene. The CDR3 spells CASSLTALGVEQYF. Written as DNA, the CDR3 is TGTGCCAGCAGTTTAACGGCCCTAGGCGTTGAGCAGTACTTC.